This T cell receptor beta chain was captured in a study of T-cell reconstitution after alpha-beta-depleted transplantation in children. Study-level findings and limits: Reported findings indicate that, about two months after transplant, alpha-beta T cells came from several hundred expanded clones, which were derived from non-depleted graft cells. By one year post-transplant, T-cell counts and diversity largely arose from T cells that were newly produced.

With regard to this clonotype: Its antigen is not known.

The CDR3 has 16 amino acids. The germline CDR1 and CDR2 sequences are MNHEY and SVGEGT. Trimming cost V 2 bases and J 0 bases, with 11 bases left between them. Library preparation (for TCRbeta) was performed with unique molecular identifiers. TCRdb fed the PCR reads into MiXCR, producing one record per CDR3 protein. The sample contains fewer than 35,000 distinct CDR3 sequences, 15% to 20% of which appear only once. Specimen: PBMCs, mostly from graft donor cells, collected 60 days after TCRalphabeta/CD19-depleted stem cell transplant. The J gene is TRBJ1-3, the V gene TRBV6-2 or TRBV6-3; D not resolved. This TCR was sampled from a male patient aged 2 to 10 who had a stem cell transplant for acute lymphoblastic leukemia, so the T cells may come from the graft donor. The CDR3 region has the DNA TGTGCCAGCAGTTACAAATACGGCAGCTCTGGAAACACCATATATTTT. Translation gives CASSYKYGSSGNTIYF.